The entry below gives a single T cell receptor beta chain sequence along with its context. Losses at the gene ends were 0 bases for V and 0 bases for J; bases not matched to a gene: 10. This CDR3 region has 18 residues. In germline, CDR1 is LGHNA, CDR2 YNFKEQ. Assay used: immunoSEQ multiplex PCR; TCRdb lists only in-frame clones, some missing. In the table there are 150,000 to 200,000 clones, approximately 86% of which are singletons. This specimen belongs to a study of blood T cell repertoires in COVID-19. The chain joins TRBV4-2 to TRBJ2-7, with 8 positions matching TRBD2. The sequencing input was peripheral blood. The sequence was obtained from a woman aged 50 to 60 with acute or convalescent COVID-19. CDR3 DNA sequence: TGTGCCAGCAGCCAAGATAAGGGAAGCGGGGGTCTCTCCTACGAGCAGTACTTC. Its protein is CASSQDKGSGGLSYEQYF.